Presented here are 17 T cell receptor beta chains from one specimen sequenced in a study of control samples from healthy donors and cancer patients. Here immunoSEQ multiplex PCR was the method, and the copy in TCRdb shows in-frame clones only, minus some. The sample yields approximately 170,000 clones, roughly 91% seen once. Sequenced: blood. The receptors were gathered from a woman in her thirties in good health.

This clone was counted once. The chain carries TRBV11-2 and TRBJ2-3; TRBD2 matches at 10 bases. Germline V lookup: CDR1 SGHAT, CDR2 FQNNGV. V trimming: 2 bases; J trimming: 2 bases; junction bases outside the gene matches: 13. The CDR3 totals 19 residues. The CDR3 region has the DNA TGTGCCAGCAGCTTAACCCTAGCGGGAGCGCGGGGTCACACAGATACGCAGTATTTT. As protein: CASSLTLAGARGHTDTQYF.

J is TRBJ1-2 and V is TRBV12-3 or TRBV12-4; D ambiguous. The CDR3 covers 13 residues. The germline V and J ends were trimmed by 1 base and 2 bases, with 5 bases remaining between them. The CDR3 sequence is CASSLDSNYGYTF. The CDR3, as DNA: TGTGCCAGCAGTTTAGATTCGAACTATGGCTACACCTTC.

The chain combines TRBV19 with TRBJ1-2; 7 bases agree with TRBD1. The germline CDR1 and CDR2 sequences are LNHDA and SQIVND (reference sequence). This CDR3 has 13 residues. The trim removed 9 bases at V and 2 bases at J, leaving 6 bases unmatched. In DNA, the CDR3 is TGTGCCAGAAGGGACAGCGAAAACTATGGCTACACCTTC. Amino acid sequence: CARRDSENYGYTF. Based on the CDR3 plus reference TRBV19 and TRBJ1-2, the full variable domain is DGGITQSPKYLFRKEGQNVTLSCEQNLNHDAMYWYRQDPGQGLRLIYYSQIVNDFQKGDIAEGYSVSREKKESFPLTVTSAQKNPTAFYLCARRDSENYGYTFGSGTRLTVV.

This clone was detected a few times. This rearrangement joins TRBV5-6 to TRBJ1-3, with D unclear. V was shortened by 2 bases and J by 3 bases, with 12 bases between the two germline ends. Per germline, CDR1 SGHDT and CDR2 YYEEEE. There are 15 residues in the CDR3. The chain's CDR3 is CASSFRGVGGNTIYF. The CDR3 nucleotides read TGTGCCAGCAGCTTCCGGGGAGTCGGTGGAAACACCATATATTTT.

The gene calls are TRBV29-1 and TRBJ2-2; 8 bases match TRBD1. The germline V gene encodes CDR1 SQVTM and CDR2 ANQGSEA. Trimming removed 4 bases from V and 7 bases from J; junction bases left unmatched: 5. The length of the CDR3 is 13 residues. The CDR3 here is CSVGTGRNGELFF. In nucleotides, the CDR3 is TGCAGCGTTGGGACAGGGAGGAACGGGGAGCTGTTTTTT.

This chain joins TRBV7-9 and TRBJ2-6; D remains unclear. V lost 6 bases and J 1 base, leaving 4 bases between the germline ends. The CDR3 has 13 amino acids. Germline-derived CDR1 and CDR2 are SEHNR and FQNEAQ (reference sequence). The CDR3 loop is CASRGSGANVLTF. The CDR3, as DNA: TGTGCCAGCAGAGGTTCTGGGGCCAACGTCCTGACTTTC.

This sequence joins TRBV11-2 and TRBJ1-6; possible D gene TRBD1, 5 bases. The V end was cut by 6 bases, the J end by 6 bases, with 15 bases between. CDR1 is SGHAT and CDR2 is FQNNGV in the germline V gene. The CDR3 runs 15 residues. CDR3 region: CASRPRQLVNSPLHF. CDR3 DNA sequence: TGTGCCAGCAGACCAAGACAGCTTGTTAATTCACCCCTCCACTTT.

The rearrangement joins TRBV18 to TRBJ2-7; 10 positions agree with TRBD1. Trimming took 6 bases from V and 2 from J; bases not matched to a gene: 4. Germline V lookup: CDR1 KGHSH, CDR2 LQKENI. There are 14 residues in the CDR3. CDR3 in amino acids: CASSGQGGTYEQYF. For the CDR3, the DNA is TGTGCCAGCTCCGGACAGGGGGGAACCTACGAGCAGTACTTC.

This rearrangement joins TRBV24-1 to TRBJ2-2, with 8 nucleotides matching TRBD1. The CDR3 is made up of 14 amino acids. The ends lost 4 bases at V and 5 bases at J; junction bases unmatched: 2. The germline gives CDR1 KGHDR, CDR2 SFDVKD. The CDR3 DNA reads TGTGCCACCAGTGACAACAGGGGGACCGGGGAGCTGTTTTTT. Translation gives CATSDNRGTGELFF.

The chain combines TRBV29-1 with TRBJ2-5; weak D call: TRBD1 (6 bases). CDR1 is SQVTM and CDR2 is ANQGSEA in the germline V gene. V shed 7 bases and J shed 1 base, with 16 bases lying between them. The CDR3 extends over 14 amino acids. Written as DNA, the CDR3 is TGCAGCGCCCCCGACGGACAGCTCCAAGAGACCCAGTACTTC. Translation: CSAPDGQLQETQYF.

V gene TRBV12-3 or TRBV12-4 combines with J gene TRBJ1-2; D remains ambiguous. The germline V and J ends were trimmed by 2 bases and 4 bases, with 8 bases remaining between them. This CDR3 region has 13 residues. This CDR3 reads CASSLSESYGYTF. The CDR3 DNA follows: TGTGCCAGCAGTTTATCAGAAAGCTATGGCTACACCTTC.

This rearrangement joins TRBV2 to TRBJ2-7, with TRBD1 as a possible D gene (5 bases). V lost 5 bases and J lost 2, with 10 bases in between. This CDR3 spans 13 amino acids. Germline assignment: CDR1 SNHLY and CDR2 FYNNEI. CDR3: CASSSVDTYEQYF. In DNA, the CDR3 is TGTGCCAGCAGTTCTGTGGACACCTACGAGCAGTACTTC.

CDR3: CASSFGGGGETQYF. CDR3 DNA: TGCGCCAGCAGCTTTGGGGGGGGCGGAGAGACCCAGTACTTC. This rearrangement joins TRBV5-1 to TRBJ2-5; D is possibly TRBD2 (7 bases). With 2 bases removed from V and 4 bases from J, the gap between germline ends came to 12 bases. This CDR3 region has 14 residues. CDR1 and CDR2 (germline): SGHRS, YFSETQ.

This chain connects TRBV25-1 to TRBJ1-5; maybe TRBD1 (5 bases). V was shortened by 6 bases and J by 0 bases, with 9 bases between the two germline ends. The CDR3 consists of 14 residues. Germline-derived CDR1 and CDR2 are MGHDK and SYGVNS. CDR3 sequence reads: CASRGRDSNQPQHF. In DNA form, the CDR3 reads TGTGCCAGCAGGGGCAGGGATAGCAATCAGCCCCAGCATTTT.

The J gene is TRBJ1-2, the V gene TRBV5-1, with 8 bases identical to TRBD1. The germline V gene encodes CDR1 SGHRS and CDR2 YFSETQ. V shed 4 bases and J 7 bases; nucleotides not matched to a gene: 3. The CDR3 totals 12 residues. The CDR3 protein is CASSDTGGGYTF. The DNA for the CDR3 is TGCGCCAGCAGCGACACAGGGGGTGGCTACACCTTC. The full variable domain, completed using reference TRBV5-1 and TRBJ1-2, is KAGVTQTPRYLIKTRGQQVTLSCSPISGHRSVSWYQQTPGQGLQFLFEYFSETQRNKGNFPGRFSGRQFSNSRSEMNVSTLELGDSALYLCASSDTGGGYTFGSGTRLTVV.

The chain employs TRBV7-9 and TRBJ2-3; possibly TRBD1 or TRBD2 for D (6 bases each). Trimming shortened V by 3 bases and J by 5 bases, and 15 bases separated the two germline ends. CDR1 and CDR2 (germline): SEHNR, FQNEAQ (reference sequence). There are 15 residues in the CDR3. The CDR3 region has the DNA TGTGCCAGCAGCTTTAGCCGGGGGCCGGGAGATACGCAGTATTTT. Protein product: CASSFSRGPGDTQYF. Together with reference TRBV7-9 and TRBJ2-3, the CDR3 gives the full variable domain: DTGVSQNPRHKITKRGQNVTFRCDPISEHNRLYWYRQTLGQGPEFLTYFQNEAQLEKSRLLSDRFSAERPKGSFSTLEIQRTEQGDSAMYLCASSFSRGPGDTQYFGPGTRLTVL.

The chain combines TRBV28 with TRBJ1-3; D perhaps matches TRBD1 (5 bases). The CDR3 length is 15 residues. V was trimmed by 2 bases and J by 2 bases, leaving 10 bases between them. Germline lookup yields CDR1 MDHEN and CDR2 SYDVKM. The CDR3 DNA is TGTGCCAGCAGTTTAGGCGGGGGTACTGGAAACACCATATATTTT. Translation: CASSLGGGTGNTIYF.